Listed here are 17 T cell receptor beta chains from one sample, sequenced in a study of blood T cell repertoires in COVID-19. Measured with immunoSEQ multiplex PCR; TCRdb has only the in-frame clones, and not every one. This table holds 400,000 or so clones, less than 95% found once. Sequenced sample: PBMCs or T cells enriched from blood (not recorded which). The receptors were sampled from a man aged 18 to 30 who had recovered from COVID-19.

The chain links TRBV16 to TRBJ1-1; D unclear. The CDR3 runs to 16 residues. Germline values: CDR1 KGHSY, CDR2 FQNENV. The germline V and J ends were trimmed by 0 bases and 5 bases, with 16 bases remaining between them. The CDR3 loop is CASSQSSGRPGTEAFF. CDR3 in DNA: TGTGCCAGCAGCCAATCGTCAGGCAGGCCGGGGACTGAAGCTTTCTTT.

This clone was seen a single time. The chain uses TRBV5-6 and TRBJ2-6; D possibly corresponds to TRBD2 (5 bases). The V end was cut by 1 base, the J end by 4 bases, with 9 bases between. Germline values: CDR1 SGHDT, CDR2 YYEEEE. The CDR3 length is 15 residues. The CDR3 sequence: CASSLRGAGANVLTF. The CDR3, as DNA: TGTGCCAGCAGCTTGCGGGGTGCCGGGGCCAACGTCCTGACTTTC.

The V and J genes are TRBV19 and TRBJ1-5; D remains ambiguous. The V end was cut by 1 base, the J end by 5 bases, with 12 bases between. The CDR3 sequence is 15 residues long. Germline V CDR1 and CDR2: LNHDA, SQIVND (reference sequence). The DNA of the CDR3 is TGTGCCAGTAGTATAGCGGGGTACAGAGATCAGCCCCAGCATTTT. This codes for CASSIAGYRDQPQHF.

CDR3 nucleotides: TGTGCCAGCAGCCAATCAAACCCGGGACAGAAAGCTTTCTTT. Amino acid sequence: CASSQSNPGQKAFF. The chain links TRBV3-1 (or the pseudogene TRBV3-2) to TRBJ1-1; 7 bases are shared with TRBD1. The CDR3 extends over 14 amino acids. Germline V gene sequence: CDR1 LGHDT, CDR2 YNNKEL (reference sequence). Unmatched junction bases numbered 9, after V lost 2 bases and J lost 9 bases.

V gene TRBV18 combines with J gene TRBJ1-4; D not resolved. This CDR3 contains 13 residues. The germline V and J ends were trimmed by 4 bases and 7 bases, with 10 bases remaining between them. Germline loops: CDR1 KGHSH, CDR2 LQKENI. The CDR3 DNA reads TGTGCCAGCTCACGCGAGAACTTTGAAAAACTGTTTTTT. This gives the protein CASSRENFEKLFF.

The chain recombines TRBV14 with TRBJ2-5, with 14 positions matching TRBD2. V was clipped by 3 bases and J by 5 bases; unmatched bases: 14. Germline values: CDR1 SGHDN, CDR2 FVKESK. This CDR3 is 19 amino acids long. The CDR3 region has the DNA TGTGCCAGCAGCCACACGGGACTAGCGGGAGCGTATCATATGGAGACCCAGTACTTC. It yields the protein CASSHTGLAGAYHMETQYF.

The chain employs TRBV19 and TRBJ1-2, with 7 bases aligning to TRBD1. This CDR3 is 14 amino acids long. With 5 bases clipped from V and 2 bases from J, the junction kept 5 bases outside the gene matches. Germline V gene lookup returns CDR1 LNHDA and CDR2 SQIVND (reference sequence). CDR3 in DNA: TGTGCCAGTAGTGCCAGACAGGGAAACTATGGCTACACCTTC. Translating it yields CASSARQGNYGYTF. Variable domain in full (rest from reference TRBV19 and TRBJ1-2): DGGITQSPKYLFRKEGQNVTLSCEQNLNHDAMYWYRQDPGQGLRLIYYSQIVNDFQKGDIAEGYSVSREKKESFPLTVTSAQKNPTAFYLCASSARQGNYGYTFGSGTRLTVV.

CDR3 residues: CASSLGEDNSPLHF. The CDR3 region has the DNA TGTGCCAGCAGTCTCGGGGAAGATAATTCACCCCTCCACTTT. V and J are TRBV11-2 and TRBJ1-6; no clear D gene. CDR3 length equals 14 residues. V lost 6 bases to trimming and J lost 5 bases, with 11 bases between them. CDR1 is SGHAT and CDR2 is FQNNGV in the germline V gene. Filled out from reference TRBV11-2 and TRBJ1-6, the complete variable domain reads EAGVAQSPRYKIIEKRQSVAFWCNPISGHATLYWYQQILGQGPKLLIQFQNNGVVDDSQLPKDRFSAERLKGVDSTLKIQPAKLEDSAVYLCASSLGEDNSPLHFGNGTRLTVT.

The rearrangement links TRBV10-2 to TRBJ2-3, with a tentative D call TRBD2 (5 bases). The CDR3 consists of 18 residues. Germline loops: CDR1 WSHSY, CDR2 SAAADI. The ends were cut back, 2 bases at V and 6 bases at J, with 24 bases in the middle. CDR3 DNA: TGCGCCAGCAGTGAGGGTCCGGTCGAACCTAGCATTACGGATACGCAGTATTTT. The encoded protein is CASSEGPVEPSITDTQYF.

This chain joins TRBV5-1 and TRBJ2-1; 12 bases align to TRBD2. V gave up 3 bases and J gave up 6 bases; unmatched junction bases: 10. CDR1 and CDR2 from the germline V gene are SGHRS and YFSETQ. This CDR3 has 17 amino acids. Here the CDR3 reads CASSSTSGRSMGNEQFF. In DNA, the CDR3 is TGCGCCAGCAGCTCGACTAGCGGGAGAAGTATGGGCAATGAGCAGTTCTTC.

The rearrangement joins TRBV29-1 to TRBJ1-5; possible D gene TRBD1, 6 bases. V was trimmed by 3 bases and J by 7 bases, leaving 13 bases between them. CDR3 length: 13 residues. Germline assignment: CDR1 SQVTM and CDR2 ANQGSEA. CDR3 sequence reads: CSVDTGRGQPQHF. CDR3 DNA: TGCAGCGTTGACACAGGGAGGGGGCAGCCCCAGCATTTT.

The chain joins TRBV30 to TRBJ2-1, with 7 bases fitting TRBD2. Germline CDR1 GTSNPN, CDR2 SVGIG (reference sequence). The CDR3 is 16 residues long. The V gene end was trimmed by 2 bases and the J gene end by 9 bases; junction bases not matched to a gene: 16. The DNA of the CDR3 is TGTGCCTGGAGTCGCCGGATTGCGGGAGAGCTTAGTGAGCAGTTCTTC. Amino acids: CAWSRRIAGELSEQFF.

This rearrangement joins TRBV7-3 to TRBJ2-3; D is perhaps TRBD2 (6 bases). Germline V gene sequence: CDR1 SGHTA, CDR2 FQGTGA. V lost 6 bases and J 6 bases, leaving 19 bases between the germline ends. The CDR3 is 15 amino acids. CDR3 bases: TGTGCCAGCAGTCCTGGGGCGGGCCGGGGGGATACGCAGTATTTT. Translated, it gives CASSPGAGRGDTQYF.

In its sample, this clone was seen once. V is TRBV27 and J is TRBJ2-1, with D possibly TRBD1 on 6 matching bases. The V gene's germline CDR1 is MNHEY and CDR2 SMNVEV (reference sequence). This CDR3 has 14 amino acids. V was trimmed by 7 bases and J by 3 bases, leaving 13 bases between them. CDR3 nucleotide sequence: TGTGCCAGCAAAAAAGGGGGTATCTACAATGAGCAGTTCTTC. Translating gives CASKKGGIYNEQFF.

The rearrangement joins TRBV11-2 to TRBJ2-1, with TRBD1 as a possible D gene (5 bases). The CDR3 spans 14 residues. Per germline, CDR1 SGHAT and CDR2 FQNNGV. The ends were cut back, 6 bases at V and 5 bases at J, with 14 bases in the middle. The CDR3 region is CASSLYQGNNEQFF. CDR3 in DNA: TGTGCCAGCAGTTTATACCAGGGTAACAATGAGCAGTTCTTC.

The V gene is TRBV5-4, the J gene TRBJ1-2; TRBD1 agrees at 10 bases. The CDR3 totals 15 residues. V gave up 4 bases and J gave up 6 bases; unmatched junction bases: 9. Germline V gene sequence: CDR1 SGHNT, CDR2 YYREEE (reference sequence). The chain's CDR3 is CASSSETGGRDGYTF. The CDR3, as DNA: TGTGCCAGCAGCAGCGAGACAGGGGGCAGGGATGGCTACACCTTC.

The chain links TRBV9 to TRBJ2-2, with D hard to call. The germline gives CDR1 SGDLS, CDR2 YYNGEE. The ends were cut back, 4 bases at V and 3 bases at J, with 7 bases in the middle. CDR3 length: 13 amino acids. The CDR3 bases are TGTGCCAGCAGCCCCCCCGACACCGGGGAGCTGTTTTTT. It yields the protein CASSPPDTGELFF.